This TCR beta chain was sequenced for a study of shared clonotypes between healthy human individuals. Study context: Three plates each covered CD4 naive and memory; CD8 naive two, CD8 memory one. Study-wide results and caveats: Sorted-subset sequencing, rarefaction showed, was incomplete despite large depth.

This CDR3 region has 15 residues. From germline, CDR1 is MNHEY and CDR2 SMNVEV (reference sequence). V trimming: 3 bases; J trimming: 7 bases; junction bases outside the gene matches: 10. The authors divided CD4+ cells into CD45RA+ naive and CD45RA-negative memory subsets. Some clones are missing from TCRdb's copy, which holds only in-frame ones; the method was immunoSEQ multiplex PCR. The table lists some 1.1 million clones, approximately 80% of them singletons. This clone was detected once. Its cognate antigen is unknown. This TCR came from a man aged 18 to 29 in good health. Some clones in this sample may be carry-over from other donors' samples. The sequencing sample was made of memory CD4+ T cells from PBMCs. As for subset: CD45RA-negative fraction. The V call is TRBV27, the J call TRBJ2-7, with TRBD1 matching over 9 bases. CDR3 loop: CASSFEGQGPQEQYF. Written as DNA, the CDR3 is TGTGCCAGCAGTTTTGAGGGACAGGGACCGCAGGAGCAGTACTTC.